The clone carrying this T cell receptor (beta chain) came up a few times. Its specificity is unknown. Gene names and germline refer to mouse. Read coverage stops 4 residues before the CDR3 terminus; the germline J gene supplies the remainder. Extracted RNA was reverse transcribed, and the resulting cDNA served as sequencing template. This table comes from immunoSEQ multiplex PCR, and its TCRdb copy is limited to in-frame clones, with some not included. The sample shows approximately 280,000 clones, none of them appearing just once. Sorting relied on CD4, CD8alpha, NKG2D, NKG2ACE and other markers applied to pooled cutaneous lymph node cells. V gave up 5 bases and J gave up 2 bases, with 7 bases separating them. Looked up from germline, CDR1 is LGHNA and CDR2 is YNLKQL (reference sequence). The CDR3 spans 12 residues. The sample belongs to a study of CD8+ T cells in alopecia areata. Overall study results and limits: Lesional scalp exceeded normal scalp in clonality, especially in alopecia totalis/universalis.

J is TRBJ2-7 and V is TRBV5, with D possibly TRBD2 on 6 matching bases. The sample consisted of CD4+ T cells sorted from a lymph node. This clonotype was obtained from a C3H/HeJ mouse with alopecia areata. This line is of MHC haplotype H2-k. The covered CDR3 bases are TGTGCCAGCAGCACTGGGACCTAT. Translating gives CASSTGTY. The whole CDR3 sequence reads CASSTGTYEQYF.